The rows below give T cell receptor beta chains drawn from one sample of a study of T cell repertoires in cytomegalovirus infection. TCRdb itself ran the reads through MiXCR, one entry per CDR3 protein. The repertoire holds 200,000 to 300,000 distinct CDR3 sequences, with around 15% as singletons. Material for sequencing was PBMCs. These receptors were taken from a human donor in good health (CMV status not recorded). Some clones in this sample may be carry-over from other donors' samples. Both conserved end residues are part of each CDR3. Fields, in order: D gene, V gene, J gene, clone size, CDR3 DNA, CDR3 protein. D genes are given only for firm matches. Not all rows give a size; the values are once, few, many and, for expanded clones, a class.

D: TRBD2; V: TRBV4-2; J: TRBJ2-6; size: many; DNA: TGTGCCAGCAGCCAAGACCCTAGCGGCCGCTCTGGGGCCAACGTCCTGACTTTC; CDR3: CASSQDPSGRSGANVLTF
D: TRBD2; V: TRBV6-4; J: TRBJ2-1; size: NA; DNA: TGTGCCAGCAGTAATAGCGGGGGGGCGGATGAGCAGTTCTTC; CDR3: CASSNSGGADEQFF
D: TRBD1; V: TRBV7-2; J: TRBJ1-1; size: many; DNA: TGTGCCAGCAGCTTAGCAACAGGGGTGACGGCTTTCTTT; CDR3: CASSLATGVTAFF
D: NA; V: TRBV7-2; J: TRBJ1-1; size: many; DNA: TGTGCCAGCACTGACAGCACTGAAGCTTTCTTT; CDR3: CASTDSTEAFF
D: NA; V: TRBV7-9; J: TRBJ1-1; size: many; DNA: TGTGCCAGCAGCTTTGCCGGGGGGCGCACTGAAGCTTTCTTT; CDR3: CASSFAGGRTEAFF
D: TRBD2; V: TRBV7-9; J: TRBJ2-1; size: few; DNA: TGTGCCAGCAGCCTCCTGCGGGAGAAACACAATGAGCAGTTCTTC; CDR3: CASSLLREKHNEQFF
D: NA; V: TRBV14; J: TRBJ2-6; size: NA; DNA: TGTGCCAGCAGCCAAGAGGGTATCGTGCTTGGGGCCAACGTCCTGACTTTC; CDR3: CASSQEGIVLGANVLTF
D: NA; V: TRBV4-1; J: TRBJ1-3; size: NA; DNA: TGCGCCAACAGCCAAGAGGCCCTTTACAGCAACTCTGGAAACACCATATATTTT; CDR3: CANSQEALYSNSGNTIYF
D: NA; V: TRBV7-9; J: TRBJ2-5; size: few; DNA: TGTGCCAGCAGCTTCCCCGAGGAAAGGGGGGATATAGAGACCCAGTACTTC; CDR3: CASSFPEERGDIETQYF
D: TRBD2; V: TRBV7-9; J: TRBJ2-1; size: NA; DNA: TGTGCCAGCAGCTTAGTTTCTGCGGGAGGTCCGTTCTTC; CDR3: CASSLVSAGGPFF
D: NA; V: TRBV11-2; J: TRBJ1-1; size: many; DNA: TGTGCCAGCAGCTTATACACTGAAGCTTTCTTT; CDR3: CASSLYTEAFF
D: TRBD2; V: TRBV4-3; J: TRBJ2-7; size: few; DNA: TGCGCCAGCAGCCAAGGGACTAGCGCCGCCTACGAGCAGTACTTC; CDR3: CASSQGTSAAYEQYF
D: NA; V: TRBV28; J: TRBJ1-1; size: many; DNA: TGTGCCAGCAGTGGCTCACCCACTGAAGCTTTCTTT; CDR3: CASSGSPTEAFF
D: NA; V: TRBV7-3; J: TRBJ1-3; size: NA; DNA: TGTGCCAGCAGCTCCATGACACCGACCTCGAGAAACACCATATATTTT; CDR3: CASSSMTPTSRNTIYF
D: TRBD2; V: TRBV7-2; J: TRBJ2-3; size: many; DNA: TGTGCCAGCAGCTCATGGACTAGCGGACCCACAGATACGCAGTATTTT; CDR3: CASSSWTSGPTDTQYF
D: TRBD2; V: TRBV11-2; J: TRBJ2-1; size: many; DNA: TGTGCCAGCAGCCCTGGGACTAGCGGGGCCTATGAGCAGTTCTTC; CDR3: CASSPGTSGAYEQFF
D: NA; V: TRBV12-3/TRBV12-4; J: TRBJ1-2; size: NA; DNA: TGTGCCAGCACCCTAAGGGCAGGGCCTACTGGTGGCTACACCTTC; CDR3: CASTLRAGPTGGYTF
D: NA; V: TRBV11-2; J: TRBJ2-3; size: many; DNA: TGTGCCAGCAGCACGAACCTGGGAGGTACGCAGTATTTT; CDR3: CASSTNLGGTQYF
D: NA; V: TRBV12-3/TRBV12-4; J: TRBJ1-3; size: NA; DNA: TGTGCCAGCGACAGCTCTGGAAACACCATATATTTT; CDR3: CASDSSGNTIYF
D: TRBD1; V: TRBV7-2; J: TRBJ1-5; size: many; DNA: TGTGCCAGCAGCCTAGACAGGGATCAGCCCCAGCATTTT; CDR3: CASSLDRDQPQHF
D: NA; V: TRBV12-3/TRBV12-4; J: TRBJ2-7; size: many; DNA: TGTGCCAGCAGTTTAGCCCTGTCCTACGAGCAGTACTTC; CDR3: CASSLALSYEQYF
D: NA; V: TRBV6-5; J: TRBJ1-3; size: many; DNA: TGTGCCAGCAGCCGGACAGCGTCTGGAAACACCATATATTTT; CDR3: CASSRTASGNTIYF
D: TRBD1; V: TRBV7-6; J: TRBJ1-2; size: many; DNA: TGTGCCAGCAGCCCAGGGGGGGGCTTACGCGGCTACACCTTC; CDR3: CASSPGGGLRGYTF
D: NA; V: TRBV6-2/TRBV6-3; J: TRBJ2-3; size: many; DNA: TGTGCCAGCAGACAAACTCTTAGCACAGATACGCAGTATTTT; CDR3: CASRQTLSTDTQYF
D: NA; V: TRBV12-3/TRBV12-4; J: TRBJ1-5; size: NA; DNA: TGTGCCAGCAGTTTAGAGGCCAGTCCACAAGGGCAGCCCCAGCATTTT; CDR3: CASSLEASPQGQPQHF
D: TRBD2; V: TRBV7-2; J: TRBJ2-7; size: many; DNA: TGTGCCAGCAGCCCCGGGACTAGCGGGCACGAGCAGTACTTC; CDR3: CASSPGTSGHEQYF
D: NA; V: TRBV2; J: TRBJ2-6; size: many; DNA: TGTGCCAGCAGTGAACAAGGCTCTGGGGCCAACGTCCTGACTTTC; CDR3: CASSEQGSGANVLTF
D: NA; V: TRBV7-2; J: TRBJ1-5; size: many; DNA: TGTGCCAGCAGCCCTGTCCCGGGAGTACAGCCCCAGCATTTT; CDR3: CASSPVPGVQPQHF
D: NA; V: TRBV12-3/TRBV12-4; J: TRBJ2-1; size: many; DNA: TGTGCCAGCAGTGGTAGACGCGGTGAGCAGTTCTTC; CDR3: CASSGRRGEQFF
D: NA; V: TRBV6-5; J: TRBJ2-1; size: NA; DNA: TGTGCCAGCAGGTCTACAGGGAACGAGCAGTTCTTC; CDR3: CASRSTGNEQFF
D: NA; V: TRBV29-1; J: TRBJ2-5; size: NA; DNA: TGCAGCGTTGAAGATCTTGACCAAGAGACCCAGTACTTC; CDR3: CSVEDLDQETQYF
D: NA; V: TRBV7-8; J: TRBJ2-7; size: many; DNA: TGTGCCAGCAGCTTACCCGGGGCCAACTACGAGCAGTACTTC; CDR3: CASSLPGANYEQYF
D: NA; V: TRBV10-3; J: TRBJ1-1; size: NA; DNA: TGTGCCATCAGTGCCGGCTACGAAGCTTTCTTT; CDR3: CAISAGYEAFF
D: NA; V: TRBV10-3; J: TRBJ2-5; size: many; DNA: TGTGCCATCAGTGAACTACTAGAAGGGGATGGTCGGGAGACCCAGTACTTC; CDR3: CAISELLEGDGRETQYF
D: TRBD1; V: TRBV6-6; J: TRBJ1-2; size: few; DNA: TGTGCCAGCGCCCCTTCCGGGACAGGGGGCTATGGCTACACCTTC; CDR3: CASAPSGTGGYGYTF
D: TRBD2; V: TRBV7-9; J: TRBJ2-7; size: many; DNA: TGTGCCAGCAGCTCCCCGGGAGGCTCCGAGCAGTACTTC; CDR3: CASSSPGGSEQYF
D: NA; V: TRBV6-6; J: TRBJ2-1; size: NA; DNA: TGTGCCAGCAGTTATCTAGGGACCGAGCAGTTCTTC; CDR3: CASSYLGTEQFF
D: NA; V: TRBV2; J: TRBJ1-2; size: many; DNA: TGTGCCAGCAGTGAAGAGGGGAACTATGGCTACACCTTC; CDR3: CASSEEGNYGYTF
D: NA; V: TRBV7-8; J: TRBJ1-5; size: many; DNA: TGTGCCAGCAGCTTAGCGCCGGCTTACAATCAGCCCCAGCATTTT; CDR3: CASSLAPAYNQPQHF
D: TRBD2; V: TRBV12-3/TRBV12-4; J: TRBJ2-5; size: NA; DNA: TGTGCCAGCAGTTTAAGGAAGCGGGGGGCAGGAGAGACCCAGTACTTC; CDR3: CASSLRKRGAGETQYF
D: TRBD2; V: TRBV5-1; J: TRBJ2-3; size: NA; DNA: TGCGCCAGCAGCTGGGGGGGGGACTATAACACAGATACGCAGTATTTT; CDR3: CASSWGGDYNTDTQYF
D: NA; V: TRBV7-2; J: TRBJ1-1; size: many; DNA: TGTGCCAGCAGCCTCGGACAGATGGGTTTCTTT; CDR3: CASSLGQMGFF
D: NA; V: TRBV19; J: TRBJ2-5; size: few; DNA: TGTGCCAGTAGTATCCGACGGCGCGGCAAGGAGACCCAGTACTTC; CDR3: CASSIRRRGKETQYF
D: TRBD2; V: TRBV14; J: TRBJ2-1; size: NA; DNA: TGTGCCAGCAGCCAAGGGACTAGCGGGAACTACAATGAGCAGTTCTTC; CDR3: CASSQGTSGNYNEQFF
D: NA; V: TRBV6-1; J: TRBJ1-2; size: many; DNA: TGTGCCAGCAGTCAGTATTCGGGGGATGGCTACACCTTC; CDR3: CASSQYSGDGYTF
D: NA; V: TRBV19; J: TRBJ2-1; size: NA; DNA: TGTGCCAGTAGTTCCAAATACAATGAGCAGTTCTTC; CDR3: CASSSKYNEQFF
D: NA; V: TRBV11-2; J: TRBJ1-5; size: many; DNA: TGTGCCAGCAGCACTCAGTTAAATCAGCCCCAGCATTTT; CDR3: CASSTQLNQPQHF
D: NA; V: TRBV27; J: TRBJ2-5; size: NA; DNA: TGTGCCAGCAGCTCCACCGGCCGGGGTACCGAGACCCAGTACTTC; CDR3: CASSSTGRGTETQYF
D: TRBD1; V: TRBV6-2/TRBV6-3; J: TRBJ1-1; size: few; DNA: TGTGCCAGCAGGCGGACAGGAGAGATGAACACTGAAGCTTTCTTT; CDR3: CASRRTGEMNTEAFF
D: TRBD2; V: TRBV29-1; J: TRBJ2-5; size: few; DNA: TGCAGCGTTGGACCACCGTCTGGGCGGGGGATTAAAGAGACCCAGTACTTC; CDR3: CSVGPPSGRGIKETQYF
D: TRBD1; V: TRBV6-1; J: TRBJ1-2; size: many; DNA: TGTGCCAGCAGTTCGATTGGGACAGGGGGTGGCTACACCTTC; CDR3: CASSSIGTGGGYTF